The source of this TCR beta chain is a study of PD-L1 blockade in urothelial cancer. Study overall: In the patient group, about 90% of the roughly 29 were males with bladder-origin urothelial cancer. Specimens of blood held a median count of about 150,000 T cells.

This CDR3 spans 18 amino acids. The J segment lost 4 bases and the V segment lost 1 base, leaving 6 bases of the junction unmatched. Looked up from germline, CDR1 is SGHTA and CDR2 is FQGNSA. Indicated time point: pretreatment peripheral blood. Each PCR reaction had synthetic TCR analog templates spiked into it. TCRdb's table, derived via immunoSEQ multiplex PCR, lists solely in-frame clones and lacks some. Seen here are about 52,000 clones, approximately 84% observed once, and the top ten hold approximately 1.3%. The material was PBMCs, obtained around atezolizumab (anti-PD-L1) treatment. V is TRBV7-2 and J is TRBJ2-4, with 14 bases matching TRBD2. This receptor was obtained from a man aged 50 to 59 with urothelial cancer. CDR3 loop: CASSLGLAGGAVKNIQYF. CDR3 in DNA: TGTGCCAGCAGCTTAGGACTAGCGGGAGGGGCAGTAAAAAACATTCAGTACTTC.